This T cell receptor beta chain was captured by sequencing in a study of T cells after yellow fever vaccination (dated by TCRdb to about 2019). As for the study more broadly: The SMART-Seq v4 Ultra Low Input RNA kit was used to prepare libraries from fractions with low cell numbers. To follow T-cell clones before and after primary and booster YFV17D yellow fever vaccination, bulk TCR alpha and beta repertoires were sequenced over time. Two healthy male donors, one aged 18 to 29 and one aged 30 to 40 years, made up the cohort. Bulk PBMC replicates and cell subsets were isolated from blood drawn at multiple timepoints before and after both primary and secondary immunization. Beyond this particular receptor, the publication reports: The secondary T-cell response was found to be weaker but faster than the primary response, with a peak reached on day 5 rather than on day 15. Computational filtering was required because FACS-sorted repertoires could contain abundant contaminating clonotypes from the bulk population. Only a couple of donors were included in the study, so the extent to which the findings can be generalized is limited. Most clones expanded after primary vaccination were re-detected after the booster (approximately 96% of CD4 and about nine tenths of CD8), suggesting broad memory maintenance. A small fraction of clonotypes appeared in both the CD4 and CD8 compartments, likely as a result of convergent recombination.

As for this clonotype: Its specific antigen is unknown. One base away there is no much larger clone; base qualities are not given.

From the cysteine through the phenylalanine, the CDR3 covers 11 amino acids. The kept DNA is CDR3 alone, 33 bases in frame from the first base. V and J are truncated by 4 bases and 7 bases respectively, leaving an intervening sequence of 7 bases. TCRdb lists the instrument as Illumina NovaSeq 6000. TCR cDNA was synthesized by 5'RACE template switching, through which a universal primer site and unique molecular identifiers were introduced. Priming of cDNA synthesis was performed from both the TCR alpha and TCR beta constant segments. Library amplification used two PCR steps, and the second PCR step added sample barcodes and sequencing adapters. Sequencing of the libraries was done on either Illumina HiSeq 2500 (2x100 bp) or NovaSeq (2x150 bp). As for how the authors treated the data: MIGEC was used to demultiplex reads and collapse the reads into UMI consensus sequences, and MiXCR was used for V(D)J alignment. Using edgeR on replicate PBMC samples, clonotypes were called vaccine-responding if FDR was below 0.01 and the log2 fold change was above 5 up to day 15. Each bulk clonotype was labeled CD4 or CD8 based on which sequenced repertoire, CD4 or CD8, contained the clonotype at higher abundance. The public reads were reprocessed in TCRdb via fastp at Q25 and MiXCR, keeping in-frame beta chains. For every CDR3 protein sequence, its rows merge into one entry that carries the most common genes and DNA. TCRdb, not the authors, supplied the V and J calls. This sample lists 300,000 to 400,000 distinct CDR3 sequences; around an eighth were detected once. The ten largest clones capture 3.2% of the sample.

In light of the paper, this sample's treatment or condition label describes: live attenuated yellow fever vaccine strain. A standard Ficoll-Paque protocol was used to isolate PBMCs from peripheral blood. Dynabeads CD4 and CD8 positive selection kits were used to isolate CD4 and CD8 T-cell fractions. RNA was extracted with TriZol from bulk PBMCs, CD4 and CD8 fractions, and dextramer-positive and dextramer-negative fractions. The receptor chain draws on TRBV12-3 or TRBV12-4 and TRBJ1-2; there is no confident call for the D gene. This specimen consisted of CD4+ T cells sorted from PBMCs, obtained 15 days after the yellow fever booster vaccination. The clonotype was recovered from a man aged 18 to 29 who received the YFV17D yellow fever vaccine. The CDR3 in this case is CASSWGSGYTF. The base sequence is TGTGCCAGCAGTTGGGGATCTGGCTACACCTTC.